The 6 T cell receptor beta chains presented below share a single source sample, sequenced in a study of PD-L1 blockade in urothelial cancer. Profiling relied on immunoSEQ multiplex PCR, and the TCRdb table lists in-frame clones only, not all of them. The table records some 71,000 clones, about 82% of them present only once. Noted time point: pretreatment peripheral blood. The starting material was PBMCs, obtained around atezolizumab (anti-PD-L1) treatment. These receptors originate from a man between 35 and 55 years old with urothelial cancer.

The chain uses TRBV9 and TRBJ1-1; possible D gene TRBD1, 5 bases. CDR1 SGDLS and CDR2 YYNGEE come from the germline V gene. The CDR3 is made up of 14 amino acids. V was trimmed by 4 bases and J by 1 base, leaving 11 bases between them. The CDR3 coding sequence is TGTGCCAGCAGCCCACAGGTCTCGAACACTGAAGCTTTCTTT. Residues: CASSPQVSNTEAFF.

The rearrangement uses TRBV6-6 and TRBJ1-2, with TRBD1 matching 10 bases. V trimming: 2 bases; J trimming: 1 base; junction bases outside the gene matches: 4. Germline assignment: CDR1 MNHNY and CDR2 SVGAGI (reference sequence). The CDR3 runs 16 residues. The CDR3 DNA follows: TGTGCCAGCAGTTACCCCGGGACAGGGGATAACTATGGCTACACCTTC. Protein sequence: CASSYPGTGDNYGYTF.

The J gene is TRBJ1-2, the V gene TRBV7-9; D ambiguous. The CDR3 sequence is 15 residues long. Germline V gene lookup returns CDR1 SEHNR and CDR2 FQNEAQ (reference sequence). Trimming took off 4 bases at V and 2 bases at J, with 14 bases between the two ends. This CDR3 is CASSSGRLTNYGYTF. Here the CDR3 DNA reads TGTGCCAGCAGCTCCGGGAGGTTAACCAACTATGGCTACACCTTC.

This rearrangement joins TRBV6-5 to TRBJ2-7, with D perhaps TRBD1 (6 bases). Germline CDR1 is MNHEY and CDR2 is SVGAGI. This CDR3 comprises 13 residues. The V end lost 10 bases, the J end lost 2 bases, and 15 bases lay between the germline ends. The CDR3 coding sequence is TGTGCCAACCGCAGGGGTTTCACCTACGAGCAGTACTTC. Translated: CANRRGFTYEQYF.

This sequence joins TRBV4-1 and TRBJ2-1; 9 bases are shared with TRBD2. This CDR3 has 15 residues. Unmatched junction bases numbered 3, after V lost 2 bases and J lost 4 bases. Germline V CDR1 and CDR2: MGHRA, YSYEKL. CDR3 nucleotide sequence: TGCGCCAGCAGCCAACCGGGACTAGCATACAATGAGCAGTTCTTC. Amino acids: CASSQPGLAYNEQFF.

The V call is TRBV4-1, the J call TRBJ2-1, with a weak D call TRBD1 (6 bases). The CDR3 spans 15 residues. Germline assignment: CDR1 MGHRA and CDR2 YSYEKL. Trimming shortened V by 4 bases and J by 3 bases, and 13 bases separated the two germline ends. The CDR3 bases are TGCGCCAGCAGCCTATGGCAGGGGATCTACAATGAGCAGTTCTTC. As protein: CASSLWQGIYNEQFF.